Listed here are 9 T cell receptor beta chains from one sample, sequenced in a study of Ad26.COV2.S vaccination and SARS-CoV-2 variants. Treatment specified: roughly 20 received Ad26.COV2.S at low or high dose, single or two shots; five or six received placebo; per-sample allocation not given. Day 63 following the first vaccine or placebo injection was when the samples were taken. The table came from immunoSEQ multiplex PCR; TCRdb's copy has only in-frame clones and leaves some out. The data hold about 680,000 clones, with roughly nine tenths observed a single time. The input for sequencing was peripheral blood, taken in a trial of Ad26.COV2.S vaccine versus placebo. All receptors derive from a person aged 18 to 59 who received the Ad26.COV2.S COVID-19 vaccine or a placebo.

This sequence joins TRBV5-1 and TRBJ1-3; D is uncertain. The ends were cut back, 4 bases at V and 0 bases at J, with 11 bases in the middle. Germline CDR1 and CDR2: SGHRS and YFSETQ. The CDR3 has 15 residues. The CDR3 bases are TGCGCCAGCAGCCCCGGGCACGGCTCTGGAAACACCATATATTTT. It encodes CASSPGHGSGNTIYF. Full variable domain (missing parts from reference TRBV5-1 and TRBJ1-3): KAGVTQTPRYLIKTRGQQVTLSCSPISGHRSVSWYQQTPGQGLQFLFEYFSETQRNKGNFPGRFSGRQFSNSRSEMNVSTLELGDSALYLCASSPGHGSGNTIYFGEGSWLTVV.

The V call is TRBV7-7, the J call TRBJ2-3; no clear D. The CDR3 length is 14 residues. The V gene's germline CDR1 is SSHAT and CDR2 FNYEAQ (reference sequence). Trimming removed 5 bases from V and 1 base from J, with 10 bases in between. In DNA, the CDR3 is TGTGCCAGCAGCCCCCAGGTGGGCACAGATACGCAGTATTTT. This encodes CASSPQVGTDTQYF.

The gene calls are TRBV2 and TRBJ2-3, with D possibly being TRBD1 or TRBD2 (6 bases each). CDR3 size: 11 residues. Trimming removed 9 bases from V and 6 bases from J, with 10 bases in between. CDR1 and CDR2 (germline): SNHLY, FYNNEI. The CDR3 sequence is CARGGIDTQYF. In DNA form, the CDR3 reads TGTGCCAGAGGGGGGATTGATACGCAGTATTTT.

V usage is TRBV30 and J usage is TRBJ1-1; the D is unclear. V was clipped by 4 bases and J by 4 bases, with 7 bases between them. The CDR3 has 11 residues. The germline CDR1 and CDR2 sequences are GTSNPN and SVGIG (reference sequence). The CDR3 is CAWIAITEAFF. The DNA for the CDR3 is TGTGCCTGGATTGCAATCACTGAAGCTTTCTTT.

Points on this clone: Distinct nucleotide sequences in the sample also encode this CDR3. This chain joins TRBV12-3 or TRBV12-4 and TRBJ2-7, with D maybe TRBD1 (5 bases). The CDR3 extends over 12 amino acids. Trimming shortened V by 3 bases and J by 3 bases, and 6 bases separated the two germline ends. The DNA for the CDR3 is TGTGCCAGCAGTTTGCAGGGCTACGAGCAGTACTTC. It encodes CASSLQGYEQYF.

CDR3 coding DNA: TGTGCCAGCAGTTACTCACCGGGACACTTCTACGAGCAGTACTTC. This codes for CASSYSPGHFYEQYF. The rearrangement links TRBV6-5 to TRBJ2-7; D might be TRBD1 (6 bases). The CDR3 loop spans 15 amino acids. Trimming left V 0 bases short and J 3 bases short, with 12 bases between. Germline V gives CDR1 MNHEY, CDR2 SVGAGI.

V is TRBV3-1 (or the pseudogene TRBV3-2) and J is TRBJ2-7, with 12 bases matching TRBD2. The CDR3 spans 15 residues. Germline assignment: CDR1 LGHDT and CDR2 YNNKEL (reference sequence). V trimming: 4 bases; J trimming: 7 bases; junction bases outside the gene matches: 8. The CDR3 loop reads CASSLLAGGPGEQYF. The CDR3 nucleotides are TGTGCCAGCAGCCTTCTAGCGGGAGGGCCCGGGGAGCAGTACTTC.

The rearrangement joins TRBV18 to TRBJ1-1; the D gene is possibly TRBD1 (5 bases). This CDR3 has 14 amino acids. Per the germline V gene, CDR1 is KGHSH and CDR2 is LQKENI. Trimming shortened V by 2 bases and J by 3 bases, and 10 bases separated the two germline ends. The chain's CDR3 is CASSPKGPDTEAFF. CDR3 bases: TGTGCCAGCTCACCAAAGGGACCCGACACTGAAGCTTTCTTT.

This rearrangement joins TRBV7-2 to TRBJ2-7; 9 bases agree with TRBD2. CDR1 and CDR2 (germline): SGHTA, FQGNSA. J gave up 2 bases and V 1 base, and 3 bases lay outside the gene matches. This CDR3 has 15 amino acids. This chain's CDR3 is CASSLGSGGPYEQYF. The DNA of the CDR3 is TGTGCCAGCAGCTTAGGTAGCGGGGGACCCTACGAGCAGTACTTC.